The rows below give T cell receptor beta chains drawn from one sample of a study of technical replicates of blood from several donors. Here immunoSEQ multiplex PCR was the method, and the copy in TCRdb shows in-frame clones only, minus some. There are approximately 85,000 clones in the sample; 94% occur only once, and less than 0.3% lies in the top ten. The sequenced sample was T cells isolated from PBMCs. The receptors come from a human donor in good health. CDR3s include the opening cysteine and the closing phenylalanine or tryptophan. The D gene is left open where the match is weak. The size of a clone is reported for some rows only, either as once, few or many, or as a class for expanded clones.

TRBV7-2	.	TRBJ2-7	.	TGTGCCAGCAGCTTTGACTGGACAGACATCTACGAGCAGTACTTC	CASSFDWTDIYEQYF
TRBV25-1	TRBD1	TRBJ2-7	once	TGTGCCAGCAGTGAGGACAGGGGGCTCGAGCAGTACTTC	CASSEDRGLEQYF
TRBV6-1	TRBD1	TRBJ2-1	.	TGTGCCAGCAGATGGGGACAGGGGGGGAATGAGCAGTTCTTC	CASRWGQGGNEQFF
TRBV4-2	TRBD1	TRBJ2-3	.	TGTGCCAGCAGCCCAGGGGACAGGGGGCTGACAGATACGCAGTATTTT	CASSPGDRGLTDTQYF
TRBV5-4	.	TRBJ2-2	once	TGTGCCAGCAGCTTGGGGAGTCAGAGAGACACCGGGGAGCTGTTTTTT	CASSLGSQRDTGELFF
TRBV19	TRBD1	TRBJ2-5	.	TGTGCCAGTCGCAGGGGGCACCAAGAGACCCAGTACTTC	CASRRGHQETQYF
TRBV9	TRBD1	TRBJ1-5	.	TGTGCCAGCAGCCCTGGGACAGGGAGTCAGCCCCAGCATTTT	CASSPGTGSQPQHF
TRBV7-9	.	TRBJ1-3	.	TGTGCCAGCAGCTTAGCCAACTCTGGAAACACCATATATTTT	CASSLANSGNTIYF
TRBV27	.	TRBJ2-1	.	TGTGCCAGCAGTTTTACCGATCCAGGGTCTATTGTGGATGAGCAGTTCTTC	CASSFTDPGSIVDEQFF
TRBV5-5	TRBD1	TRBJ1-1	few	TGTGCCAGCAGCTTGTCCGGGGCCGGGACAGGATACGCCGGGGGAGCTTTCTTT	CASSLSGAGTGYAGGAFF
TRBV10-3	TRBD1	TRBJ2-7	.	TGTGCCATCAGTGGGACAGGGTTTTACGAGCAGTACTTC	CAISGTGFYEQYF
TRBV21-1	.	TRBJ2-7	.	TGTGCCAGCAGCAAACACCCAGCGGGAGGGCCTCGTGAGCAGTACTTC	CASSKHPAGGPREQYF
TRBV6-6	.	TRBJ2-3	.	TGTGCCAGCTGCGAGTGGGGCATGTCAGATACGCAGTATTTT	CASCEWGMSDTQYF
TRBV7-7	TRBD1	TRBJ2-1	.	TGTGCCAGCAGCTCGACAGGGGGCGTTGAGCAGTTCTTC	CASSSTGGVEQFF
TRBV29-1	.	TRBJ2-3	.	TGCAGCGTTTTGGGCCAGGCCACAGATACGCAGTATTTT	CSVLGQATDTQYF
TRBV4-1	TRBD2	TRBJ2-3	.	TGCGCCAGCAGCCAACCAGGACTAGCGGACACAGATACGCAGTATTTT	CASSQPGLADTDTQYF
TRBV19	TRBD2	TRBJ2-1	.	TGTGCCAGTAGTATCAGCGGGATCAATGAGCAGTTCTTC	CASSISGINEQFF
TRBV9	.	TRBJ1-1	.	TGTGCCAGCAGCGACCCGATCCAGGGAGGGCGCACTGAAGCTTTCTTT	CASSDPIQGGRTEAFF
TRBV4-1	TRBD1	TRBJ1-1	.	TGCGCCAGCAGCCAAACAGGGGTGGCAGTTGCTGAAGCTTTCTTT	CASSQTGVAVAEAFF
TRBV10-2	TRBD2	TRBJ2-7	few	TGCGCCAGCAGTGTTGCGGGAGGTCCCGAGCAGTACTTC	CASSVAGGPEQYF
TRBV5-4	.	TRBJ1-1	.	TGTGCCAGCAGCTTGGGAGGGGGTCCCACTGAAGCTTTCTTT	CASSLGGGPTEAFF
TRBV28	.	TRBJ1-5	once	TGTGCCAGCAATCCGGACAGTTATAGCAATCAGCCCCAGCATTTT	CASNPDSYSNQPQHF